This entry lists 21 T cell receptor beta chains sequenced from one sample in a study of T cell responses to AZD1222 COVID-19 vaccine. Assay: immunoSEQ multiplex PCR; the TCRdb copy retains only in-frame clones and omits some. This sample carries approximately 140,000 clones, around 94% of them seen once, and the ten largest clones take about a tenth. Sequencing used peripheral blood, obtained 28 days after the second AZD1222 dose. These receptors were taken from an adult who received the AZD1222 COVID-19 vaccine.

This chain connects TRBV4-1 to TRBJ1-2; D is possibly TRBD1 (5 bases). The V end lost 0 bases, the J end lost 8 bases, and 19 bases lay between the germline ends. This CDR3 has 16 amino acids. CDR1 is MGHRA and CDR2 is YSYEKL in the germline V gene. The CDR3: CASSQEAPPGEGGYTF. The CDR3, as DNA: TGCGCCAGCAGCCAAGAAGCTCCCCCCGGGGAGGGGGGCTACACCTTC.

The chain links TRBV19 to TRBJ1-2, with D perhaps TRBD1 (5 bases). The CDR3 totals 14 residues. CDR1 LNHDA and CDR2 SQIVND come from the germline V gene (reference sequence). V shed 5 bases and J shed 5 bases, with 15 bases lying between them. In DNA form, the CDR3 reads TGTGCCAGTAGTGCGGACACCCGTGGATATGGCTACACCTTC. This gives the protein CASSADTRGYGYTF.

The chain is built from TRBV3-1 (or the pseudogene TRBV3-2) and TRBJ2-1, with D unclear. V lost 5 bases to trimming and J lost 2 bases, with 4 bases between them. The CDR3 contains 12 residues. The germline V gene encodes CDR1 LGHDT and CDR2 YNNKEL (reference sequence). CDR3 DNA: TGTGCCAGCAGCTACGCCTACAATGAGCAGTTCTTC. This gives the protein CASSYAYNEQFF.

The rearrangement uses TRBV19 and TRBJ2-7; 8 positions match TRBD2. This CDR3 has 18 amino acids. V gave up 3 bases and J gave up 5 bases; unmatched junction bases: 18. From germline, CDR1 is LNHDA and CDR2 SQIVND (reference sequence). CDR3: CASSIGSPGSGGADEQYF. CDR3 DNA: TGTGCCAGTAGTATCGGAAGCCCCGGATCGGGGGGGGCGGACGAGCAGTACTTC.

The rearrangement links TRBV7-6 to TRBJ1-4, with 8 bases fitting TRBD1. The CDR3 extends over 14 amino acids. Per the germline V gene, CDR1 is SGHVS and CDR2 is FNYEAQ. With 11 bases clipped from V and 2 bases from J, the junction kept 7 bases outside the gene matches. The CDR3: CAVQGAGTNEKLFF. As DNA, the CDR3 is TGTGCCGTTCAGGGGGCGGGCACTAATGAAAAACTGTTTTTT.

The genes are TRBV3-1 (or the pseudogene TRBV3-2) and TRBJ2-1; D is undetermined. Trimming shortened V by 6 bases and J by 8 bases, and 11 bases separated the two germline ends. In germline, CDR1 is LGHDT, CDR2 YNNKEL (reference sequence). The CDR3 length is 12 residues. The DNA of the CDR3 is TGTGCCAGCAGTCCCCCCTCAGATGAGCAGTTCTTC. Encoded protein: CASSPPSDEQFF.

This chain connects TRBV2 to TRBJ1-5; D might be TRBD1 (6 bases). The CDR3 is 13 amino acids. Germline V gene data show CDR1 as SNHLY and CDR2 as FYNNEI. Deletions cut 6 bases from V and 5 bases from J, with 11 bases between. The CDR3 reads CASRGQIHQPQHF. The CDR3 bases are TGTGCCAGCAGAGGACAGATTCATCAGCCCCAGCATTTT.

This clone was seen once. This sequence joins TRBV11-2 and TRBJ2-6, with TRBD1 as a possible D gene (6 bases). Per the germline V gene, CDR1 is SGHAT and CDR2 is FQNNGV. This CDR3 comprises 16 residues. Trimming took off 5 bases at V and 5 bases at J, with 16 bases between the two ends. The CDR3 spells CASSPLWGRRANVLTF. DNA of the CDR3: TGTGCCAGCAGCCCTCTCTGGGGGCGCCGGGCCAACGTCCTGACTTTC.

The chain is built from TRBV5-6 and TRBJ2-7, with D possibly matching TRBD1 (5 bases). The germline V and J ends were trimmed by 0 bases and 6 bases, with 13 bases remaining between them. CDR1 is SGHDT and CDR2 is YYEEEE in the germline V gene. The CDR3 is 14 residues long. Here the CDR3 DNA reads TGTGCCAGCAGCTTGGGTGGCAGGGTTGGCGAGCAGTACTTC. Protein product: CASSLGGRVGEQYF. Filled out from reference TRBV5-6 and TRBJ2-7, the complete variable domain reads DAGVTQSPTHLIKTRGQQVTLRCSPKSGHDTVSWYQQALGQGPQFIFQYYEEEERQRGNFPDRFSGHQFPNYSSELNVNALLLGDSALYLCASSLGGRVGEQYFGPGTRLTVT.

The CDR3 spells CASSQEEYSYEQYV. The CDR3, as DNA: TGCGCCAGCAGCCAAGAGGAGTATTCCTACGAGCAGTACGTC. The chain recombines TRBV4-1 with TRBJ2-7; D unresolved. V lost 0 bases and J lost 1, with 7 bases in between. CDR1 and CDR2 from the germline V gene are MGHRA and YSYEKL. CDR3 size: 14 residues.

This rearrangement joins TRBV7-2 to TRBJ2-1; 7 nucleotides agree with TRBD1. Germline-derived CDR1 and CDR2 are SGHTA and FQGNSA. The CDR3 length is 14 residues. V trimming: 5 bases; J trimming: 2 bases; junction bases outside the gene matches: 3. The CDR3 nucleotides are TGTGCCAGCAGCAATGGACAGGCCTACAATGAGCAGTTCTTC. Translating it yields CASSNGQAYNEQFF.

The chain carries TRBV10-3 and TRBJ1-2; D is uncertain. This CDR3 is 13 amino acids long. CDR1 is ENHRY, CDR2 SYGVKD, per germline. Between the trimmed V and J ends, which lost 5 bases and 4 bases, there was a span of 11 bases. The CDR3 is CAISPDRIYGYTF. CDR3 DNA sequence: TGTGCCATCAGTCCGGACCGGATCTATGGCTACACCTTC.

The chain uses TRBV28 and TRBJ1-6; tentatively, D is TRBD1 (6 bases). The germline V gene has CDR1 MDHEN and CDR2 SYDVKM. V lost 5 bases and J 0 bases, leaving 17 bases between the germline ends. This CDR3 is 18 amino acids long. The CDR3 sequence: CASSTYKTGNSYNSPLHF. CDR3 DNA sequence: TGTGCCAGCAGTACCTATAAGACAGGAAACTCCTATAATTCACCCCTCCACTTT.

The V gene is TRBV6-5, the J gene TRBJ1-5; TRBD1 aligns across 8 bases. CDR1 and CDR2 from the germline V gene are MNHEY and SVGAGI. The CDR3 consists of 15 residues. V shed 5 bases and J 1 base; nucleotides not matched to a gene: 4. This CDR3 reads CASSPGGRSNQPQHF. For the CDR3, the DNA is TGTGCCAGCAGTCCAGGGGGCCGGAGCAATCAGCCCCAGCATTTT.

The CDR3 DNA is TGTGCCAGCAGCTTAATTCCCCTAGCGGGGGGCGCAGGAGCCTTCGAGCAGTACGTC. Translation gives CASSLIPLAGGAGAFEQYV. The chain carries TRBV7-3 and TRBJ2-7; 11 nucleotides agree with TRBD2. V was pared by 1 base and J by 6 bases, with 17 bases of the junction left unmatched. The CDR3 runs 19 residues. Germline CDR1 is SGHTA and CDR2 is FQGTGA.

This sequence joins TRBV4-3 and TRBJ2-3; 16 nucleotides agree with TRBD2. Germline CDR1 and CDR2: LGHNA and YSLEER. The CDR3 consists of 16 residues. V lost 0 bases, J lost 14 bases, and 8 bases stayed unmatched. Here the CDR3 reads CASSQDAGTSGGAWYF. The CDR3 DNA is TGCGCCAGCAGCCAAGATGCGGGGACTAGCGGGGGGGCCTGGTATTTT.

The chain uses TRBV6-2 or TRBV6-3 and TRBJ1-5; a possible D gene is TRBD1 (6 bases). The CDR3 loop spans 16 amino acids. Trimming pared 2 bases from V and 6 bases from J, leaving 17 bases between. Germline V gives CDR1 MNHEY, CDR2 SVGEGT. For the CDR3, the DNA is TGTGCCAGCAGTTACGCGTCACAGGGAGCGTTTCAGCCCCAGCATTTT. This translates into CASSYASQGAFQPQHF.

The V call is TRBV28, the J call TRBJ1-2; no clear D gene. There are 12 residues in the CDR3. V was trimmed by 10 bases and J by 2 bases, leaving 11 bases between them. In germline, CDR1 is MDHEN, CDR2 SYDVKM. The CDR3: CAIFGRNYGYTF. For the CDR3, the DNA is TGTGCCATATTCGGGCGGAACTATGGCTACACCTTC.

The chain has TRBV18 and TRBJ1-1; no definite D call. The CDR3 consists of 15 residues. V was pared by 3 bases and J by 1 base, with 12 bases between. Germline V gives CDR1 KGHSH, CDR2 LQKENI. The DNA for the CDR3 is TGTGCCAGCTCACCTCAGGCCAGATCGAACACTGAAGCTTTCTTT. It codes for CASSPQARSNTEAFF.

The chain couples TRBV5-1 to TRBJ1-1; 8 bases agree with TRBD1. After removal of 4 bases from V and 7 bases from J, the junction contained 6 bases not matched to a gene. This CDR3 contains 13 residues. Germline values: CDR1 SGHRS, CDR2 YFSETQ. The CDR3: CASSTGTGIEAFF. The CDR3, as DNA: TGCGCCAGCAGCACCGGGACAGGAATTGAAGCTTTCTTT.

This chain joins TRBV12-3 or TRBV12-4 and TRBJ1-2; D perhaps matches TRBD1 (5 bases). Trimming left V 1 base short and J 6 bases short, with 6 bases between. The CDR3 consists of 12 residues. The CDR3 DNA follows: TGTGCCAGCAGTTTAGGGGGGAATGGCTACACCTTC. Translation: CASSLGGNGYTF.